The 24 T cell receptor beta chains given below trace back to one sample, sequenced in a study of cytomegalovirus exposure and HLA in healthy donors (dated by TCRdb to 2016 to 2017). The method was the immunoSEQ multiplex PCR assay. A mixture of 60 forward primers for TCR Vbeta segments and 13 reverse primers for TCR Jbeta segments was used in the multiplex PCR. TCRdb stores this immuneACCESS table with in-frame sequences only. Part of the clones is absent; in the studies checked, under half of the shortfall reflects unresolved V genes, and no reason is known for the rest. The sample profile shows 80,000 to 95,000 clones; 70% to 80% of them were found once. About 14% of the sample is taken by the ten largest. The sequencing sample was made of PBMCs. The receptors stem from a woman between 40 and 55 years old in good health and CMV-seropositive.

This chain uses TRBV19 with TRBJ1-5; tentative D call: TRBD1 (5 bases). The CDR3 runs to 12 residues. The germline CDR1 and CDR2 sequences are LNHDA and SQIVND (reference sequence). Trimming stripped 3 bases from V and 8 bases from J, with 8 bases between. In DNA, the CDR3 is TGTGCCAGTAGTATTGGAGGGGAGCCCCAGCATTTT. As protein: CASSIGGEPQHF.

The chain recombines TRBV4-3 with TRBJ1-2; 7 positions agree with TRBD1. The trim removed 3 bases at V and 4 bases at J, leaving 17 bases unmatched. CDR1 LGHNA and CDR2 YSLEER come from the germline V gene. The CDR3 length is 18 residues. CDR3 sequence: CASSQEPTGDSPLYGYTF. The CDR3 bases are TGCGCCAGCAGCCAGGAGCCTACAGGGGACAGCCCCCTCTATGGCTACACCTTC.

The chain joins TRBV18 to TRBJ1-5; D may be TRBD1 (6 bases). Looked up from germline, CDR1 is KGHSH and CDR2 is LQKENI. Trimming took off 3 bases at V and 2 bases at J, with 11 bases between the two ends. CDR3 length: 15 amino acids. The CDR3 bases are TGTGCCAGCTCACCGGGGGAGGGGGGCAATCAGCCCCAGCATTTT. Protein sequence: CASSPGEGGNQPQHF.

With respect to this clone: The junction differs from germline at one of its ends, possibly a read error. The chain recombines TRBV7-9 with TRBJ1-1, with D perhaps TRBD1 (5 bases). Germline-derived CDR1 and CDR2 are SEHNR and FQNEAQ (reference sequence). There are 13 residues in the CDR3. CDR3 sequence: CSSSFQGVTEAFF. CDR3 nucleotide sequence: TGTTCCAGCAGCTTTCAGGGCGTCACTGAAGCTTTCTTT.

The chain carries TRBV7-3 and TRBJ2-5; D uncertain. V was pared by 2 bases and J by 5 bases, with 15 bases between. Germline V gene sequence: CDR1 SGHTA, CDR2 FQGTGA. The CDR3 runs 15 residues. The CDR3 loop is CASSLGGSAWETQYF. The DNA for the CDR3 is TGTGCCAGCAGCTTAGGTGGCAGTGCTTGGGAGACCCAGTACTTC.

V usage is TRBV7-2 and J usage is TRBJ1-1, with 7 bases fitting TRBD1. The germline V gene has CDR1 SGHTA and CDR2 FQGNSA. Unmatched junction bases numbered 6, after V lost 4 bases and J lost 10 bases. The CDR3 has 12 residues. CDR3 nucleotide sequence: TGTGCCAGCAGCTCTCTCACAGGGGTAGCTTTCTTT. It translates to CASSSLTGVAFF.

This clone was recorded only once. The V call is TRBV7-3, the J call TRBJ2-7; 7 positions match TRBD1. The ends lost 3 bases at V and 2 bases at J; junction bases unmatched: 7. The CDR3 totals 15 residues. Germline CDR1 and CDR2: SGHTA and FQGTGA. The CDR3 sequence is CASSFGDSNTYEQYF. The CDR3 DNA follows: TGTGCCAGCAGCTTTGGGGACAGCAATACCTACGAGCAGTACTTC.

This chain connects TRBV5-4 to TRBJ2-1; the match to TRBD2 covers 9 bases. Per the germline V gene, CDR1 is SGHNT and CDR2 is YYREEE (reference sequence). The CDR3 runs 18 residues. Germline trimming cut 1 base from V and 7 bases from J; bases unmatched to any gene: 15. The CDR3 loop is CASSLMGAGGGLANEQFF. The CDR3 nucleotides are TGTGCCAGCAGCTTGATGGGGGCGGGAGGGGGGCTAGCAAATGAGCAGTTCTTC.

The chain joins TRBV6-5 to TRBJ1-6; unclear D gene. The CDR3 is 13 amino acids. Germline lookup yields CDR1 MNHEY and CDR2 SVGAGI. V lost 4 bases and J 10 bases, leaving 11 bases between the germline ends. The chain's CDR3 is CASSLRRESPLHF. The CDR3 region has the DNA TGTGCCAGCAGTTTAAGGAGAGAATCACCCCTCCACTTT.

This clone was detected once. V is TRBV7-2 and J is TRBJ1-2; D remains unclear. This CDR3 has 13 amino acids. Deletions cut 1 base from V and 8 bases from J, with 11 bases between. Germline assignment: CDR1 SGHTA and CDR2 FQGNSA. CDR3 DNA: TGTGCCAGCAGCTTAGTCGCGCTCCGGGGCTACACCTTC. It is translated as CASSLVALRGYTF.

V and J are TRBV5-4 and TRBJ2-1; 7 positions match TRBD1. Germline lookup yields CDR1 SGHNT and CDR2 YYREEE (reference sequence). J gave up 3 bases and V 4 bases, and 1 base lay outside the gene matches. This CDR3 spans 13 amino acids. CDR3 protein: CASSRDSYNEQFF. The CDR3 nucleotides read TGTGCCAGCAGCAGGGACAGCTACAATGAGCAGTTCTTC.

The chain uses TRBV5-4 and TRBJ2-7; a possible D gene is TRBD2 (6 bases). The germline V gene has CDR1 SGHNT and CDR2 YYREEE (reference sequence). The ends were cut back, 4 bases at V and 2 bases at J, with 13 bases in the middle. The CDR3 totals 14 residues. CDR3 bases: TGTGCCAGCAGCGGACGGGAGAACACCTACGAGCAGTACTTC. Amino acid sequence: CASSGRENTYEQYF.

This chain joins TRBV27 and TRBJ2-7, with 9 bases matching TRBD2. Germline V gene lookup returns CDR1 MNHEY and CDR2 SMNVEV (reference sequence). V lost 3 bases and J lost 3; bases outside the gene matches: 3. The CDR3 runs to 14 residues. This CDR3 is CASSFGTSSYEQYF. Here the CDR3 DNA reads TGTGCCAGCAGTTTCGGGACTAGCAGCTACGAGCAGTACTTC.

This clone was counted once. This rearrangement joins TRBV5-4 to TRBJ2-2; possible D gene TRBD2, 6 bases. Germline-derived CDR1 and CDR2 are SGHNT and YYREEE (reference sequence). The CDR3 length is 13 residues. The V gene lost 4 bases and the J gene lost 4 bases, with 8 bases spanning the gap. This CDR3 is CASSLTSTGELFF. CDR3 DNA sequence: TGTGCCAGCAGCCTGACTAGCACCGGGGAGCTGTTTTTT.

The CDR3 reads CASTPLLGGNTEAFF. Written as DNA, the CDR3 is TGTGCCAGCACCCCTCTCCTGGGGGGGAACACTGAAGCTTTCTTT. This chain joins TRBV6-5 and TRBJ1-1, with a tentative D call TRBD1 (5 bases). Trimming pared 7 bases from V and 1 base from J, leaving 16 bases between. Germline-derived CDR1 and CDR2 are MNHEY and SVGAGI. The CDR3 sequence is 15 residues long.

V gene TRBV27 combines with J gene TRBJ2-2; the D gene is possibly TRBD1 (6 bases). The CDR3 has 15 residues. The germline gives CDR1 MNHEY, CDR2 SMNVEV (reference sequence). Trimming left V 1 base short and J 2 bases short, with 8 bases between. The CDR3 nucleotides read TGTGCCAGCAGTTTATGGACAGCTAACACCGGGGAGCTGTTTTTT. Translated, it gives CASSLWTANTGELFF.

This clone appeared a single time. The J gene is TRBJ2-7, the V gene TRBV27; possible D gene TRBD2, 5 bases. Germline V CDR1 and CDR2: MNHEY, SMNVEV (reference sequence). The length of the CDR3 is 15 residues. V lost 0 bases and J lost 1, with 10 bases in between. The CDR3 nucleotides read TGTGCCAGCAGTTTATCCTACGGACTTTCCTACGAGCAGTACTTC. It is translated as CASSLSYGLSYEQYF.

The V call is TRBV13, the J call TRBJ1-2; the match to TRBD1 covers 8 bases. From germline, CDR1 is PRHDT and CDR2 FYEKMQ (reference sequence). V gave up 4 bases and J gave up 8 bases; unmatched junction bases: 9. This CDR3 region has 14 residues. CDR3 sequence reads: CASSWTGTTLGYTF. In DNA, the CDR3 is TGTGCCAGCAGCTGGACAGGGACAACATTAGGCTACACCTTC.

The rearrangement uses TRBV10-3 and TRBJ2-3; 10 bases fit TRBD2. Trimming removed 5 bases from V and 4 bases from J; junction bases left unmatched: 12. This CDR3 contains 17 residues. Germline CDR1 is ENHRY and CDR2 is SYGVKD. CDR3 loop: CAISTRSAGGQADTQYF. Written as DNA, the CDR3 is TGTGCCATCAGTACCAGATCAGCGGGGGGGCAGGCAGATACGCAGTATTTT.

This rearrangement joins TRBV5-1 to TRBJ1-5; D is possibly TRBD1 (5 bases). Trimming shortened V by 4 bases and J by 11 bases, and 16 bases separated the two germline ends. Germline V CDR1 and CDR2: SGHRS, YFSETQ. The CDR3 totals 13 residues. CDR3 residues: CASSVDTGSSQHF. The CDR3 bases are TGCGCCAGCAGCGTGGACACGGGTTCGTCCCAGCATTTT.

The rearrangement links TRBV15 to TRBJ2-7; TRBD2 aligns across 15 bases. Germline values: CDR1 LNHNV, CDR2 YYDKDF (reference sequence). J gave up 6 bases and V 0 bases, and 15 bases lay outside the gene matches. The CDR3 extends over 20 amino acids. The CDR3 region is CATSRDGTSGRTGYAGEQYF. CDR3 coding DNA: TGTGCCACCAGCAGAGATGGGACTAGCGGGAGGACGGGGTATGCTGGCGAGCAGTACTTC.

In this sample, this clone turned up once. The chain combines TRBV10-2 with TRBJ2-5, with 12 positions matching TRBD2. The J segment lost 5 bases and the V segment lost 8 bases, leaving 3 bases of the junction unmatched. This CDR3 has 13 residues. Germline CDR1 and CDR2: WSHSY and SAAADI. The CDR3 nucleotides are TGCGCCAGCCGACTAGCGGGGGTGGAGACCCAGTACTTC. Residues: CASRLAGVETQYF.

This clone was seen only a few times. The chain is built from TRBV28 and TRBJ1-1; 7 bases are a match to TRBD1. Germline CDR1 MDHEN, CDR2 SYDVKM. The CDR3 consists of 16 residues. V dropped 5 bases and J dropped 6; count of bases not matched to a gene: 15. CDR3 region: CASSLPLQGSGPEAFF. CDR3 sequence (DNA): TGTGCCAGCAGTCTTCCCCTACAGGGGAGTGGCCCTGAAGCTTTCTTT.

This chain joins TRBV30 and TRBJ1-2; D uncertain. V was clipped by 7 bases and J by 3 bases, with 24 bases between them. Germline V gives CDR1 GTSNPN, CDR2 SVGIG (reference sequence). The CDR3 has 16 residues. Here the CDR3 DNA reads TGTGCCTTGGCGGGCCAGACTCCCCGAAGGGACTATGGCTACACCTTC. Protein sequence: CALAGQTPRRDYGYTF.